The entry that follows covers one TCR beta chain sequence. Its matching antigen is unknown. TCRdb keeps only in-frame clones here, not all; method: immunoSEQ multiplex PCR. The table records tens of thousands of clones, approximately 87% of them present only once. The data were taken from a study of lymphopenia after photon versus proton radiotherapy. Looked up from germline, CDR1 is SGHAT and CDR2 is FQNNGV. The CDR3 is made up of 14 amino acids. The V gene end was trimmed by 5 bases and the J gene end by 3 bases; junction bases not matched to a gene: 7. Whole-study findings and limits: Authors raise, but do not show, better survival with proton therapy. Proton therapy kept repertoires fairly stable, unlike photons, which gained effector/memory cells. A bigger post-nadir fall in TCR diversity correlated inversely with survival time in deceased patients. Oligoclonal CD8+ Temra expansion after nadir drove photon patients' diversity drop.

This clonotype was sampled from an older man with esophageal cancer. This chain connects TRBV11-2 to TRBJ2-7, with TRBD2 matching 7 bases. This sample comprised peripheral blood, obtained from a patient treated with proton-based radiotherapy. The DNA of the CDR3 is TGTGCCAGCAGCCCTAGGCGGGAGAACTACGAGCAGTACTTC. Protein product: CASSPRRENYEQYF.